This T cell receptor (beta chain) derives from a study of lymphopenia after photon versus proton radiotherapy. Profiling relied on immunoSEQ multiplex PCR, and the TCRdb table lists in-frame clones only, not all of them. The profile covers 150,000 to 200,000 clones, with about nine tenths appearing a single time and approximately 4.7% taken by the ten largest. Points from the study as a whole: Survival link was tested only in deceased patients; proton benefit remains a possibility. Under photons, naive T cells and diversity fell while effector/memory populations rose. In patients who died, overall survival fell as post-nadir TCR diversity dropped more. After lymphocyte nadir, photon-treated repertoires showed oligoclonal expansion, especially CD8+ Temra.

Concerning this clone itself: The antigen is unknown. Within the sample, other DNA sequences also encode this same CDR3.

CDR1 is SEHNR, CDR2 FQNEAQ, per germline (reference sequence). The V segment lost 4 bases and the J segment 3 bases; nucleotides outside the gene matches: 6. CDR3 length equals 16 residues. The gene calls are TRBV7-9 and TRBJ1-4, with TRBD1 matching over 9 bases. This TCR was sampled from a man aged 50 or older with gastric cancer. Sequenced material: peripheral blood, taken from a patient treated with photon-based radiotherapy. CDR3 sequence: CASSSLTGGANEKLFF. CDR3 DNA: TGTGCCAGCAGCTCACTGACAGGGGGGGCTAATGAAAAACTGTTTTTT.